What follows is one TCR beta chain and its context. This specimen comes from a study of OX40 agonist ivuxolimab in advanced cancers. Repertoires were generated with immunoSEQ multiplex PCR, while TCRdb's copy carries only in-frame clones and drops some. This table holds around 100,000 clones, around 93% found once. The V end was cut by 2 bases, the J end by 3 bases, with 10 bases between. This CDR3 has 14 residues. The germline V gene has CDR1 SGHRS and CDR2 YFSETQ. The sample was CD4+ or CD8+ T cells sorted from blood, taken in a trial of the OX40 agonist ivuxolimab. This sequence was found in an adult with an advanced solid tumor such as melanoma, head and neck, liver or kidney cancer. The V call is TRBV5-1, the J call TRBJ2-3; D is perhaps TRBD1 or TRBD2 (5 bases each). The CDR3 region has the DNA TGCGCCAGCAGCTTCGGGACCAAAACAGATACGCAGTATTTT. This gives the protein CASSFGTKTDTQYF.